This T cell receptor (beta chain) was retrieved from a study of human CD4 T cells and Enterobacteriaceae. Data came from immunoSEQ multiplex PCR; TCRdb stores just in-frame clones and leaves some out. The sample contains about 630 clones, 30% to 40% of which appear only once. FACS sorting after about 6-7 days collected CFSE-low CD25+ ICOS+ proliferating activated T cells. Irradiated autologous monocytes pulsed with antigen were cultured at a 2:1 ratio with CFSE-labeled memory CD4+ T cells. The memory gate held CD4+ cells that were not CD45RA+CCR7+CD95- naive cells, over 95% pure. Healthy donor blood came from Swiss blood donation centers. Findings and caveats of the study: Though polyclonal, Enterobacteriaceae-reactive repertoires held fewer clonotypes than S. aureus- or M. tuberculosis-reactive repertoires.

The CDR3 loop spans 14 amino acids. Trimming removed 1 base from V and 3 bases from J, with 7 bases in between. Germline CDR1 reads SGHTA; CDR2 reads FQGNSA. The sequence was obtained from a human donor in good health. This chain connects TRBV7-2 to TRBJ1-3, with D unresolved. Sequenced sample: bacteria-reactive CD4+ T cells grown in culture. Subset in this sample: CFSE-low proliferating memory CD4 T cells sorted after in vitro stimulation with a heat-inactivated bacterium or M. tuberculosis lysate. In DNA, the CDR3 is TGTGCCAGCAGCTTAGGACAAATTGGAAACACCATATATTTT. Translation gives CASSLGQIGNTIYF.